These 21 T cell receptor beta chains originate from one sample sequenced in a study of spatial heterogeneity in lung cancer. One entry per CDR3 protein, called by TCRdb with MiXCR from the 5' RACE reads. Found here are 20,000 to 30,000 distinct CDR3 sequences, approximately 4.6% of them singletons; the top ten hold roughly 5.2%. As for time point: sample taken at primary tumor resection. This material consisted of PBMCs, taken at surgery. These receptors were obtained from a male donor with early-stage non-small cell lung cancer.

This clonotype was observed at least ten times. The J gene is TRBJ1-5, the V gene TRBV6-6; 7 bases are shared with TRBD1. There are 14 residues in the CDR3. Germline-derived CDR1 and CDR2 are MNHNY and SVGAGI (reference sequence). Unmatched junction bases numbered 6, after V lost 6 bases and J lost 4 bases. For the CDR3, the DNA is TGTGCCAGCAGCCGTGGGACAGTGAATCAGCCCCAGCATTTT. This gives the protein CASSRGTVNQPQHF.

Ten or more counts support this clonotype. The chain employs TRBV18 and TRBJ2-1; 9 nucleotides line up with TRBD1. Germline values: CDR1 KGHSH, CDR2 LQKENI. The CDR3 totals 15 residues. The V gene end was trimmed by 2 bases and the J gene end by 4 bases; junction bases not matched to a gene: 3. The CDR3 region has the DNA TGTGCCAGCTCACCAAGGGGACAGGGTTACAATGAGCAGTTCTTC. Protein sequence: CASSPRGQGYNEQFF.

This clonotype has ten or more counts. The V call is TRBV27, the J call TRBJ2-7; D unresolved. Between the trimmed V and J ends, which lost 10 bases and 0 bases, there was a span of 13 bases. CDR3 length equals 13 residues. Germline loops: CDR1 MNHEY, CDR2 SMNVEV (reference sequence). CDR3 region: CATFQPYSYEQYF. As DNA, the CDR3 is TGTGCCACCTTTCAACCCTACTCCTACGAGCAGTACTTC.

This clonotype was picked up many times. The chain uses TRBV5-1 and TRBJ2-5; 7 bases are a match to TRBD1. The germline gives CDR1 SGHRS, CDR2 YFSETQ. J was trimmed by 5 bases and V by 0 bases; bases with no gene match: 7. The CDR3 contains 15 residues. The CDR3 loop is CASSLVGQPRETQYF. The CDR3 DNA is TGCGCCAGCAGCTTGGTGGGACAGCCACGGGAGACCCAGTACTTC.

V usage is TRBV9 and J usage is TRBJ2-1; possible D gene TRBD2, 6 bases. Germline-derived CDR1 and CDR2 are SGDLS and YYNGEE. CDR3 length equals 15 residues. The V gene lost 4 bases and the J gene lost 3 bases, with 14 bases spanning the gap. The CDR3 here is CASSFLEGGYNEQFF. For the CDR3, the DNA is TGTGCCAGCAGCTTTTTGGAGGGCGGCTACAATGAGCAGTTCTTC.

At least ten counts were recorded for this clonotype. The gene calls are TRBV4-2 and TRBJ2-4; TRBD2 agrees at 7 bases. V shed 0 bases, J shed 0 bases, and the junction held 5 bases outside the gene matches. This CDR3 contains 17 residues. The germline CDR1 and CDR2 sequences are LGHNA and YNFKEQ. The CDR3 DNA reads as TGTGCCAGCAGCCAAGATCGGGGGACTATAGCCAAAAACATTCAGTACTTC. This encodes CASSQDRGTIAKNIQYF.

This clonotype was counted at least ten times. V gene TRBV12-3 or TRBV12-4 combines with J gene TRBJ2-1; a weak D match, TRBD1 (6 bases). The V end lost 3 bases, the J end lost 9 bases, and 12 bases lay between the germline ends. The CDR3 consists of 13 residues. The CDR3 here is CASSFGQSGEQFF. For the CDR3, the DNA is TGTGCCAGCAGTTTCGGACAGTCAGGTGAGCAGTTCTTC.

At least ten counts were recorded for this clonotype. This chain joins TRBV29-1 and TRBJ2-5, with no clear D. With 5 bases removed from V and 1 base from J, the gap between germline ends came to 8 bases. The germline V gene has CDR1 SQVTM and CDR2 ANQGSEA. CDR3 length: 12 amino acids. This CDR3 is CSVLRRQETQYF. CDR3 bases: TGCAGCGTTCTTCGACGCCAAGAGACCCAGTACTTC.

In its sample, this clonotype was seen many times. This rearrangement joins TRBV7-9 to TRBJ1-1, with D possibly TRBD1 on 6 matching bases. The CDR3 runs 11 residues. Trimming removed 1 base from V and 10 bases from J, with 7 bases in between. Germline V CDR1 and CDR2: SEHNR, FQNEAQ (reference sequence). The CDR3 bases are TGTGCCAGCAGCTTAGGCAGGGGAGCTTTCTTT. Protein: CASSLGRGAFF.

This clonotype was detected once. The J gene is TRBJ1-2, the V gene TRBV6-5; D is uncertain. Germline CDR1 MNHEY, CDR2 SVGAGI. The CDR3 is made up of 12 amino acids. V was cut by 8 bases and J by 2 bases, with 9 bases left in between. CDR3 bases: TGTGCCAGCCGGACGGGAAACTATGGCTACACCTTC. Amino acids: CASRTGNYGYTF.

At least ten counts were recorded for this clonotype. Relative to the germline gene, one junction end is altered; a read error may explain this. CDR3 region: CASSSTENQYF. DNA of the CDR3: TGTGCCAGCAGTTCGACCGAGAACCAGTACTTC. This sequence joins TRBV12-3 or TRBV12-4 and TRBJ2-5; D uncertain. The CDR3 runs 11 residues.

This clonotype appeared many times. This rearrangement joins TRBV2 to TRBJ2-2; no reliable D call. The CDR3 sequence is 13 residues long. The germline CDR1 and CDR2 sequences are SNHLY and FYNNEI. The germline V and J ends were trimmed by 6 bases and 8 bases, with 13 bases remaining between them. The CDR3 DNA is TGTGCCAGCAGAACCTCCTCAGGAGGGGAGCTGTTTTTT. It codes for CASRTSSGGELFF.

This clonotype was seen many times. The rearrangement joins TRBV11-2 to TRBJ2-5, with unresolved D. Trimming removed 1 base from V and 2 bases from J, with 11 bases in between. This CDR3 is built from 15 residues. CDR1 is SGHAT, CDR2 FQNNGV, per germline. This CDR3 reads CASSLVWIPQETQYF. The CDR3 region has the DNA TGTGCCAGCAGCTTAGTGTGGATTCCGCAAGAGACCCAGTACTTC. Using reference TRBV11-2 and TRBJ2-5 for the parts outside the CDR3, the full variable domain is EAGVAQSPRYKIIEKRQSVAFWCNPISGHATLYWYQQILGQGPKLLIQFQNNGVVDDSQLPKDRFSAERLKGVDSTLKIQPAKLEDSAVYLCASSLVWIPQETQYFGPGTRLLVL.

This clonotype came up many times. This sequence joins TRBV14 and TRBJ2-5; 7 positions match TRBD2. V lost 3 bases and J lost 0; bases outside the gene matches: 4. Germline V CDR1 and CDR2: SGHDN, FVKESK. The CDR3 runs 15 residues. The DNA of the CDR3 is TGTGCCAGCAGCCATCAAGCGGGGAACCAAGAGACCCAGTACTTC. The encoded protein is CASSHQAGNQETQYF.

The V gene is TRBV6-2 or TRBV6-3, the J gene TRBJ1-2; no reliable D call. The length of the CDR3 is 16 residues. CDR1 and CDR2 (germline): MNHEY, SVGEGT. V lost 5 bases, J lost 4 bases, and 20 bases lay in between. The CDR3 DNA is TGTGCCAGCAGTCCCCCAATTCCGGCAGGACGCTATGGCTACACCTTC. It translates to CASSPPIPAGRYGYTF.

This clonotype was seen at least ten times. The chain joins TRBV7-2 to TRBJ1-3; maybe TRBD1 (5 bases). This CDR3 is built from 17 residues. V lost 5 bases and J lost 0, with 17 bases in between. Germline-derived CDR1 and CDR2 are SGHTA and FQGNSA. The CDR3 coding sequence is TGTGCCAGCAGCCCCGCCCCACCGGGACTCTCTGGAAACACCATATATTTT. This encodes CASSPAPPGLSGNTIYF.

This clonotype was counted many times. The chain combines TRBV28 with TRBJ2-2; D remains unclear. The length of the CDR3 is 12 residues. V lost 11 bases to trimming and J lost 7 bases, with 14 bases between them. Germline CDR1 and CDR2: MDHEN and SYDVKM. This CDR3 reads CAAGVGNGELFF. The CDR3 DNA follows: TGTGCCGCAGGTGTAGGGAACGGGGAGCTGTTTTTT.

This clonotype was observed at least ten times. V is TRBV7-9 and J is TRBJ1-6; TRBD1 matches 8 bases. There are 15 residues in the CDR3. J gave up 10 bases and V 5 bases, and 10 bases lay outside the gene matches. Germline loops: CDR1 SEHNR, CDR2 FQNEAQ (reference sequence). CDR3 in amino acids: CASSTSRGPRSPLHF. In nucleotides, the CDR3 is TGTGCCAGCAGCACTTCCAGGGGGCCGAGGTCACCCCTCCACTTT.

In this sample, this clonotype turned up many times. The V call is TRBV5-6, the J call TRBJ2-1, with 9 bases that match TRBD2. Trimming at V came to 4 bases and at J to 5 bases, leaving 10 bases not matched to a gene. From germline, CDR1 is SGHDT and CDR2 YYEEEE. The CDR3 is 16 residues long. CDR3 sequence reads: CASSDAVLAGHNEQFF. The DNA of the CDR3 is TGTGCCAGCAGCGACGCCGTTCTAGCGGGGCACAATGAGCAGTTCTTC.

This clonotype was seen many times. The chain carries TRBV7-6 and TRBJ1-5; a weak D match, TRBD1 (5 bases). The CDR3 has 14 residues. The V end lost 0 bases, the J end lost 6 bases, and 9 bases lay between the germline ends. CDR1 is SGHVS, CDR2 FNYEAQ, per germline. CDR3 sequence (DNA): TGTGCCAGCAGCTTAGCAGGGGAGGGTCAGCCCCAGCATTTT. Translating gives CASSLAGEGQPQHF.

This clonotype was detected many times. This rearrangement joins TRBV5-1 to TRBJ2-2, with 7 bases that match TRBD1. The CDR3 loop spans 15 amino acids. V was clipped by 6 bases and J by 5 bases; unmatched bases: 10. Per germline, CDR1 SGHRS and CDR2 YFSETQ. CDR3 nucleotide sequence: TGCGCCAGCAAAACAGGGGCGATATTAACCGGGGAGCTGTTTTTT. This sequence encodes CASKTGAILTGELFF.